These T cell receptor beta chains were read from a single sample in a study of T cells in Graves' hyperthyroidism and ophthalmopathy. TCRdb processed the multiplex PCR reads anew with MiXCR; each CDR3 protein has one entry. This table holds about 560,000 distinct CDR3 sequences, 16% found once. Material for sequencing was blood. The receptors derive from a woman between 18 and 29 years old with Graves' hyperthyroidism. Both conserved end residues are part of each CDR3. Fields, in order: V gene, J gene, D gene, CDR3 length, CDR3 protein. A D gene is named only where the DNA matches it firmly.

V gene: TRBV3-1
J gene: TRBJ1-1
D gene: .
CDR3 length: 14
CDR3 protein: CASSLGTAGTEAFF

V gene: TRBV9
J gene: TRBJ2-1
D gene: TRBD2
CDR3 length: 16
CDR3 protein: CASSLGTSGFNNDQFF

V gene: TRBV30
J gene: TRBJ1-4
D gene: .
CDR3 length: 11
CDR3 protein: CAWSANEKLFF

V gene: TRBV5-6
J gene: TRBJ2-1
D gene: .
CDR3 length: 17
CDR3 protein: CASSLQWRGPAYNEQFF

V gene: TRBV5-4
J gene: TRBJ2-1
D gene: TRBD1
CDR3 length: 15
CDR3 protein: CASSLEGGRGDEQFF

V gene: TRBV2
J gene: TRBJ1-4
D gene: .
CDR3 length: 14
CDR3 protein: CASGKTATNEKLFF

V gene: TRBV19
J gene: TRBJ2-2
D gene: TRBD2
CDR3 length: 19
CDR3 protein: CASSIQRLAGGPRAGELFF

V gene: TRBV9
J gene: TRBJ2-5
D gene: .
CDR3 length: 13
CDR3 protein: CASSRTEKETQYF

V gene: TRBV27
J gene: TRBJ1-5
D gene: .
CDR3 length: 15
CDR3 protein: CASSPLSRGDQPQHF

V gene: TRBV12-3/TRBV12-4
J gene: TRBJ1-1
D gene: .
CDR3 length: 15
CDR3 protein: CASSSQRALNTEAFF

V gene: TRBV6-1
J gene: TRBJ1-5
D gene: .
CDR3 length: 13
CDR3 protein: CASRYTVNQPQHF

V gene: TRBV5-5
J gene: TRBJ2-7
D gene: .
CDR3 length: 13
CDR3 protein: CASSLDRLYEQYF

V gene: TRBV20-1
J gene: TRBJ1-4
D gene: TRBD1
CDR3 length: 13
CDR3 protein: CSASEGAREKLFF

V gene: TRBV7-3
J gene: TRBJ1-4
D gene: TRBD1
CDR3 length: 15
CDR3 protein: CASSLTGAVGEKLFF

V gene: TRBV19
J gene: TRBJ1-6
D gene: .
CDR3 length: 16
CDR3 protein: CAGKTTVHTRQSPLHF

V gene: TRBV27
J gene: TRBJ2-2
D gene: .
CDR3 length: 13
CDR3 protein: CASSLDLTGELFF

V gene: TRBV9
J gene: TRBJ2-3
D gene: .
CDR3 length: 18
CDR3 protein: CASSVVPIGRGGADTQYF

V gene: TRBV12-3/TRBV12-4
J gene: TRBJ2-1
D gene: .
CDR3 length: 17
CDR3 protein: CASGIRGGVGSYNEQFF